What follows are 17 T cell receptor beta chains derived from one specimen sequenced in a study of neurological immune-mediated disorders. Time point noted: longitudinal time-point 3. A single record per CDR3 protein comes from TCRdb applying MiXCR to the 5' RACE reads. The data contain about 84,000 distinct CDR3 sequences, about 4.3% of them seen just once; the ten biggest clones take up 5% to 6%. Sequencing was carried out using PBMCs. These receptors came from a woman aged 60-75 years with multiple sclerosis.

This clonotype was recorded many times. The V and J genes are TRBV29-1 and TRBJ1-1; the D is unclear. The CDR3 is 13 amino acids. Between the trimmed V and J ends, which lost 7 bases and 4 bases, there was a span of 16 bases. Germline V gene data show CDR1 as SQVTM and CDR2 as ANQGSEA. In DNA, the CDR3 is TGCAGCGCTCCCCGGGGAGTTGGCACTGAAGCTTTCTTT. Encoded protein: CSAPRGVGTEAFF.

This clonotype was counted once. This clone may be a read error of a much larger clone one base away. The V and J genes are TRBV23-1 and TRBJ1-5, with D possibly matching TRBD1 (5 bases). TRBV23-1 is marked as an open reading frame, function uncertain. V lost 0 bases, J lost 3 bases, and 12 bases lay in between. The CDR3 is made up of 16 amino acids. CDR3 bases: TGCGCCAGCAGTCAATCTTTGGGGCTTCTCAATCAGCCCCAGCATTTT. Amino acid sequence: CASSQSLGLLNQPQHF.

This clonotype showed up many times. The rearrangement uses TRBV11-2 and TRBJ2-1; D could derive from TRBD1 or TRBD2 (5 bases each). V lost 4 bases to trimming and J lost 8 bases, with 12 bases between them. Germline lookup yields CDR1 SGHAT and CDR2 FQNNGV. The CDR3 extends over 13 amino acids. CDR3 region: CASSSTRGDEQFF. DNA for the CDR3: TGTGCCAGCAGCTCGACCCGGGGCGATGAGCAGTTCTTC. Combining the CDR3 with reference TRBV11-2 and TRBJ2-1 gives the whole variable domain EAGVAQSPRYKIIEKRQSVAFWCNPISGHATLYWYQQILGQGPKLLIQFQNNGVVDDSQLPKDRFSAERLKGVDSTLKIQPAKLEDSAVYLCASSSTRGDEQFFGPGTRLTVL.

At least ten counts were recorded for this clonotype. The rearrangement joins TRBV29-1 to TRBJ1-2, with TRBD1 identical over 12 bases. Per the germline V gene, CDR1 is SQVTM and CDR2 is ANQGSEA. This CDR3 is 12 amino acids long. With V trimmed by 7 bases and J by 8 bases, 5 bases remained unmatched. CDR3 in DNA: TGCAGCGGAAGGGACAGGGGGCGAGGCTACACCTTC. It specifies CSGRDRGRGYTF.

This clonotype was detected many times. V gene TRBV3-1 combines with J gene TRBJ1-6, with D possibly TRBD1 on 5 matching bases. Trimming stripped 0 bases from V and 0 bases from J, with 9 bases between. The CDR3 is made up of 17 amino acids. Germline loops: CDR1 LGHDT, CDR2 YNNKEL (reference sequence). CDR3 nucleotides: TGTGCCAGCAGCCAAGATTTAGACAGCTCCTATAATTCACCCCTCCACTTT. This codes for CASSQDLDSSYNSPLHF.

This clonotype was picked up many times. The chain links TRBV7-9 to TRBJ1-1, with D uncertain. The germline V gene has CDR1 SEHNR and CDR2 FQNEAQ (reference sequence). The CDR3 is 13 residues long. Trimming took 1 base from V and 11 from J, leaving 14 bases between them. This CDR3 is CASSLGGTADAFF. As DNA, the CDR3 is TGTGCCAGCAGCTTAGGAGGTACCGCCGATGCTTTCTTT.

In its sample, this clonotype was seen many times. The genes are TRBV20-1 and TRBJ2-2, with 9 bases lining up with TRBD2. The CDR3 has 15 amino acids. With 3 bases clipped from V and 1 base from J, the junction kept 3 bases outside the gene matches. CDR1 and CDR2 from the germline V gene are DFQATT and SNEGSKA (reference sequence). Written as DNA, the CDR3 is TGCAGTGCTAGGCTAGCGGGGAGGAACACCGGGGAGCTGTTTTTT. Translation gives CSARLAGRNTGELFF.

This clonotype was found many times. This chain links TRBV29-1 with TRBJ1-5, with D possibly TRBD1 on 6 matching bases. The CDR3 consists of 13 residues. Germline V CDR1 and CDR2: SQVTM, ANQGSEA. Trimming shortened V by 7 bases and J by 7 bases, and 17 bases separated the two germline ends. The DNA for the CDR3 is TGCAGCGCCGATCAGGGGTTCGGCCAGCCCCAGCATTTT. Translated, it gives CSADQGFGQPQHF.

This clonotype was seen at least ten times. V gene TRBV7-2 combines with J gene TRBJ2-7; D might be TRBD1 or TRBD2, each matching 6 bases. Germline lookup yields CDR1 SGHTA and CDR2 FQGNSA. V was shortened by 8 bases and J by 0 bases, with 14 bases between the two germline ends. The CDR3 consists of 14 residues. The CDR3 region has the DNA TGTGCCAGCGGTGAAGGGGGGTCCTCCTACGAGCAGTACTTC. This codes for CASGEGGSSYEQYF.

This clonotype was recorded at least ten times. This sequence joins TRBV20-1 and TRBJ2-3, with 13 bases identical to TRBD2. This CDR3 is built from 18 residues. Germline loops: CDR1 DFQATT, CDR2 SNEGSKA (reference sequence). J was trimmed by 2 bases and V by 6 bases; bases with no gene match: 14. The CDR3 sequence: CSATLAGGRSEFTDTQYF. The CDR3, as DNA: TGCAGTGCGACACTAGCGGGGGGGCGGTCGGAGTTCACAGATACGCAGTATTTT.

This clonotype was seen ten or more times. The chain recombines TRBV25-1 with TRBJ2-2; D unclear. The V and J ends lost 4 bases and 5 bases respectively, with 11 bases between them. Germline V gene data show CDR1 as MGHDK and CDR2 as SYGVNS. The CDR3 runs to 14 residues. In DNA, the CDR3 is TGTGCCAGCAGTGTCCGACACTCTACCGGGGAGCTGTTTTTT. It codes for CASSVRHSTGELFF.

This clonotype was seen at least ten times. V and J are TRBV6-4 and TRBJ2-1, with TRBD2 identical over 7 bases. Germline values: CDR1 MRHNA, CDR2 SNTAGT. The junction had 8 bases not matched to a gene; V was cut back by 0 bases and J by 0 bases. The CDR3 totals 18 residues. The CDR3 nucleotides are TGTGCCAGCAGTGACTCCCACTGGAAGCGGGGCTCCTACAATGAGCAGTTCTTC. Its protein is CASSDSHWKRGSYNEQFF.

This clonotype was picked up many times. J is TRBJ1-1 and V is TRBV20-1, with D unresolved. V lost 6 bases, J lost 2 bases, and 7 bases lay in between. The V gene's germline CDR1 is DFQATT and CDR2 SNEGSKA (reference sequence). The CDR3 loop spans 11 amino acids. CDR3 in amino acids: CSALDNTEAFF. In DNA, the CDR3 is TGCAGTGCGTTAGATAACACTGAAGCTTTCTTT.

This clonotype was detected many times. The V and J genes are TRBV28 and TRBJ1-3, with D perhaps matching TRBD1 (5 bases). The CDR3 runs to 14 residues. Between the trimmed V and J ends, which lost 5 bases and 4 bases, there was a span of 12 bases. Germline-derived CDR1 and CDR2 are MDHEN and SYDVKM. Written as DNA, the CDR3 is TGTGCCAGCAGTGTCGGGGGAGCCGGAAACACCATATATTTT. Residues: CASSVGGAGNTIYF.

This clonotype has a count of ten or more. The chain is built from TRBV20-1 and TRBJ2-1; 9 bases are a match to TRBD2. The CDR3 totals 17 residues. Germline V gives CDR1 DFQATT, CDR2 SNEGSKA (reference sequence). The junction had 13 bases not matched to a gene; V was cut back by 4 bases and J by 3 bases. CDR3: CSAIGSSGVTYYNEQFF. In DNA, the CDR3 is TGCAGTGCTATAGGGTCTAGCGGGGTGACCTACTACAATGAGCAGTTCTTC.

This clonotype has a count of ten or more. The CDR3 here is CASSLTGDGVYGYTF. The CDR3, as DNA: TGCGCCAGCAGCTTGACAGGGGACGGGGTCTATGGCTACACCTTC. This chain uses TRBV5-1 with TRBJ1-2, with TRBD1 matching over 7 bases. The germline CDR1 and CDR2 sequences are SGHRS and YFSETQ. The CDR3 consists of 15 residues. V lost 1 base, J lost 4 bases, and 7 bases stayed unmatched.

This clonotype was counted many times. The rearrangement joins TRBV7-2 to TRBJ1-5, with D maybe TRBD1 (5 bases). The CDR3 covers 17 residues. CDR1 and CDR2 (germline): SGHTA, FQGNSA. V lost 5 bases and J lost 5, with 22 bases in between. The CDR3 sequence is CASSLRGVLGNHQPQHF. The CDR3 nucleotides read TGTGCCAGCAGCCTGAGGGGTGTACTTGGTAACCATCAGCCCCAGCATTTT.